Below, 14 T cell receptor beta chains from the same sample are listed, as sequenced in a study of cytomegalovirus exposure and HLA in healthy donors. Generated by immunoSEQ multiplex PCR, the TCRdb table keeps only in-frame clones and is missing some. Among about 130,000 clones listed, approximately 82% were seen once. Material for sequencing was PBMCs. Receptors were obtained from a man aged 30 to 45 in good health and CMV-seropositive.

The rearrangement joins TRBV10-3 to TRBJ2-1; D perhaps matches TRBD2 (5 bases). Trimming shortened V by 3 bases and J by 6 bases, and 18 bases separated the two germline ends. The CDR3 spans 16 residues. Looked up from germline, CDR1 is ENHRY and CDR2 is SYGVKD. The CDR3 bases are TGTGCCATCAGTGAAAAGGAGCGGCTGGGCAGCAATGAGCAGTTCTTC. This sequence encodes CAISEKERLGSNEQFF.

This chain links TRBV5-4 with TRBJ2-7; a possible D gene is TRBD1 (5 bases). This CDR3 is 12 amino acids long. The V gene's germline CDR1 is SGHNT and CDR2 YYREEE (reference sequence). V was trimmed by 1 base and J by 5 bases, leaving 7 bases between them. The CDR3 coding sequence is TGTGCCAGCAGCTTGCAGGGCGACGAGCAGTACTTC. The encoded protein is CASSLQGDEQYF.

The rearrangement links TRBV9 to TRBJ2-7; 8 positions match TRBD1. V lost 0 bases to trimming and J lost 4 bases; unmatched junction nucleotides: 6. The CDR3 has 15 amino acids. Germline V gene lookup returns CDR1 SGDLS and CDR2 YYNGEE. In nucleotides, the CDR3 is TGTGCCAGCAGCGTAGTGCCAGGGGGCGATTACGAGCAGTACTTC. The encoded protein is CASSVVPGGDYEQYF.

The J gene is TRBJ1-1, the V gene TRBV7-2; no clear D. V was shortened by 2 bases and J by 3 bases, with 10 bases between the two germline ends. The CDR3 is 14 amino acids. CDR1 and CDR2 (germline): SGHTA, FQGNSA. CDR3 sequence: CASSLMGRHTEAFF. Written as DNA, the CDR3 is TGTGCCAGCAGCTTAATGGGCCGTCACACTGAAGCTTTCTTT.

The chain recombines TRBV5-1 with TRBJ1-6; 7 bases are a match to TRBD1. Germline CDR1 and CDR2: SGHRS and YFSETQ. V lost 6 bases, J lost 7 bases, and 7 bases stayed unmatched. There are 14 residues in the CDR3. The CDR3 DNA follows: TGCGCCAGCACCATAGACAGGGCCAATTCACCCCTCCACTTT. Its protein is CASTIDRANSPLHF.

This chain uses TRBV7-7 with TRBJ2-7; TRBD2 matches 7 bases. The CDR3 is made up of 14 amino acids. CDR1 and CDR2 from the germline V gene are SSHAT and FNYEAQ (reference sequence). Trimming took 3 bases from V and 5 from J; bases not matched to a gene: 7. The CDR3 bases are TGTGCCAGCAGCTTGAATAATGGGGGGGACGAGCAGTACTTC. Translation: CASSLNNGGDEQYF.

This clone was seen a single time. The DNA for the CDR3 is TGTGCCAGCAGCTTGAGCCCCGGGGGGGAGCAGTACTTC. Translating gives CASSLSPGGEQYF. The J gene is TRBJ2-7, the V gene TRBV5-6; TRBD2 aligns across 7 bases. Germline CDR1 and CDR2: SGHDT and YYEEEE. With V trimmed by 1 base and J by 7 bases, 5 bases remained unmatched. CDR3 length: 13 amino acids.

The chain recombines TRBV28 with TRBJ2-1; 12 bases agree with TRBD2. The CDR3 loop spans 15 amino acids. V shed 3 bases and J 6 bases; nucleotides not matched to a gene: 3. Germline CDR1 and CDR2: MDHEN and SYDVKM. This chain's CDR3 is CASSFRLAGANEQFF. DNA of the CDR3: TGTGCCAGCAGTTTCAGACTAGCGGGAGCCAATGAGCAGTTCTTC.

This clone was observed once. V usage is TRBV5-1 and J usage is TRBJ2-5; possible D gene TRBD1, 5 bases. V lost 2 bases and J lost 5, with 10 bases in between. There are 13 residues in the CDR3. Germline assignment: CDR1 SGHRS and CDR2 YFSETQ. The CDR3, as DNA: TGCGCCAGCAGCTTCGACAGAGAGGAGACCCAGTACTTC. It encodes CASSFDREETQYF. The whole variable domain, remainder taken from reference TRBV5-1 and TRBJ2-5, is KAGVTQTPRYLIKTRGQQVTLSCSPISGHRSVSWYQQTPGQGLQFLFEYFSETQRNKGNFPGRFSGRQFSNSRSEMNVSTLELGDSALYLCASSFDREETQYFGPGTRLLVL.

This chain connects TRBV27 to TRBJ2-7, with TRBD2 matching 7 bases. The junction had 1 base not matched to a gene; V was cut back by 4 bases and J by 1 base. Germline CDR1 reads MNHEY; CDR2 reads SMNVEV (reference sequence). This CDR3 is built from 13 residues. In DNA form, the CDR3 reads TGTGCCAGCAGTTCAGCGGGATCCTACGAGCAGTACTTC. This encodes CASSSAGSYEQYF.

The chain carries TRBV25-1 and TRBJ2-7; weak D call: TRBD2 (5 bases). Germline CDR1 MGHDK, CDR2 SYGVNS. Trimming cost V 1 base and J 3 bases, with 10 bases left between them. The CDR3 covers 14 residues. The CDR3 DNA is TGTGCCAGCAGTGAATGGGGAGCTATCTACGAGCAGTACTTC. It codes for CASSEWGAIYEQYF.

The chain combines TRBV6-5 with TRBJ2-7; tentative D call: TRBD2 (5 bases). This CDR3 contains 13 residues. The germline gives CDR1 MNHEY, CDR2 SVGAGI. V was shortened by 3 bases and J by 4 bases, with 10 bases between the two germline ends. CDR3 sequence reads: CASSYGRTYEQYF. The CDR3 nucleotides are TGTGCCAGCAGTTATGGACGGACTTACGAGCAGTACTTC.

The V call is TRBV14, the J call TRBJ1-2; D is undetermined. CDR1 and CDR2 from the germline V gene are SGHDN and FVKESK. Between the trimmed V and J ends, which lost 9 bases and 5 bases, there was a span of 16 bases. The CDR3 extends over 13 amino acids. CDR3 DNA: TGTGCCAGTTCCTCAATACCCGGGTATGGCTACACCTTC. It translates to CASSSIPGYGYTF.

This chain connects TRBV19 to TRBJ1-2; 7 bases fit TRBD1. J gave up 4 bases and V 2 bases, and 1 base lay outside the gene matches. The length of the CDR3 is 13 residues. Germline CDR1 and CDR2: LNHDA and SQIVND (reference sequence). CDR3 nucleotide sequence: TGTGCCAGTAGTATAAACAGGGGCTATGGCTACACCTTC. Its translation is CASSINRGYGYTF. Together with reference TRBV19 and TRBJ1-2, the CDR3 gives the full variable domain: DGGITQSPKYLFRKEGQNVTLSCEQNLNHDAMYWYRQDPGQGLRLIYYSQIVNDFQKGDIAEGYSVSREKKESFPLTVTSAQKNPTAFYLCASSINRGYGYTFGSGTRLTVV.